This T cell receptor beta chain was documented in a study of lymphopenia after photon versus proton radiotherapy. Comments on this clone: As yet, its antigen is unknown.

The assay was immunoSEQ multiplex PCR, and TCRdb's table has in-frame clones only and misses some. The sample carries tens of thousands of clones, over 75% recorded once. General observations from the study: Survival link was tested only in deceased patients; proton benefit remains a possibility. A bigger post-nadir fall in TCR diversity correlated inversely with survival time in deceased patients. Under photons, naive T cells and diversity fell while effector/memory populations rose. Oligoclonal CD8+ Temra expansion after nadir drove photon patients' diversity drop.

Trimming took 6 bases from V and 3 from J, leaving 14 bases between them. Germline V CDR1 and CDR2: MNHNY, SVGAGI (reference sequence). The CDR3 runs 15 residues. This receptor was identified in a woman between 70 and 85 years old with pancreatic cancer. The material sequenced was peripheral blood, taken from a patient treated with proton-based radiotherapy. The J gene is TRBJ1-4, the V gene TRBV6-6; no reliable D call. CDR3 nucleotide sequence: TGTGCCAGCAGACCAGATGAGATTGCTAATGAAAAACTGTTTTTT. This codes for CASRPDEIANEKLFF.